What follows describes a single T cell receptor beta chain. The data derive from a study of blood T cell repertoires in COVID-19. This table comes from immunoSEQ multiplex PCR, and its TCRdb copy is limited to in-frame clones, with some not included. The table includes around 150,000 clones, 70% to 90% detected once. The germline V gene has CDR1 SGHVS and CDR2 FQNEAQ. There are 19 residues in the CDR3. V gave up 0 bases and J gave up 4 bases; unmatched junction bases: 12. Sequencing was carried out using peripheral blood. The sequence was collected from a human donor in a cohort sampled during active COVID-19. The chain combines TRBV7-8 with TRBJ2-2; 9 nucleotides match TRBD2. The CDR3 bases are TGTGCCAGCAGCTTAGCGGTTCGCGGGGGGGCCTGGGGCACCGGGGAGCTGTTTTTT. Its translation: CASSLAVRGGAWGTGELFF.